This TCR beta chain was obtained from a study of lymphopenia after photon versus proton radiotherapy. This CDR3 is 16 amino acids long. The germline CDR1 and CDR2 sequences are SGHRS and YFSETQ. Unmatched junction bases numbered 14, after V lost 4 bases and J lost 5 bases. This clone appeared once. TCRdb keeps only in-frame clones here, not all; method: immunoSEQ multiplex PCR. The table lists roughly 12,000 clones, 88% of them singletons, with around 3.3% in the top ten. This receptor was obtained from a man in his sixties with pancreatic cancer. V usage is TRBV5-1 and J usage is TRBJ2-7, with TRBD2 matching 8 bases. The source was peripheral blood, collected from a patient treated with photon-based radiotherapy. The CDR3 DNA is TGCGCCAGCAGCAGAGTTTCCTTAGCGGGGCAGAACGAGCAGTACTTC. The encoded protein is CASSRVSLAGQNEQYF. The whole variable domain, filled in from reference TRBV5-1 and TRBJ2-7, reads KAGVTQTPRYLIKTRGQQVTLSCSPISGHRSVSWYQQTPGQGLQFLFEYFSETQRNKGNFPGRFSGRQFSNSRSEMNVSTLELGDSALYLCASSRVSLAGQNEQYFGPGTRLTVT.